The source of this TCR beta chain is a study of response to subunit inactivated influenza vaccine. This CDR3 spans 14 amino acids. With V trimmed by 6 bases and J by 3 bases, 6 bases remained unmatched. CDR1 and CDR2 from the germline V gene are SEHNR and FQNEAQ (reference sequence). Study-level points and caveats: That few new T cells are recruited by each seasonal influenza vaccination was the authors' suggestion.

This clonotype has more than one count but fewer than ten. Its antigen is not identified. Each CDR3 protein is one row after TCRdb ran MiXCR on the RT-PCR reads. The data show about 160,000 distinct CDR3 sequences, approximately 11% seen once. The material was non-naive T cells sorted from PBMCs, obtained 45 days after vaccination. The sequence was obtained from a middle-aged man who received an inactivated influenza vaccine. The V gene is TRBV7-9, the J gene TRBJ2-7; TRBD2 aligns across 9 bases. The CDR3 loop reads CASRRLAEGYEQYF. The DNA for the CDR3 is TGTGCCAGCAGAAGACTAGCGGAGGGCTACGAGCAGTACTTC.